This TCR beta chain was captured in a study of spatial heterogeneity in lung cancer. For the study at large: Samples came from some 71 TRACERx patients with untreated early-stage lung cancer.

Every TCR cDNA molecule carried a tag that served as a unique molecular identifier. TCRdb re-derived calls from the 5' RACE reads in MiXCR, one entry per CDR3 protein. Among 50,000 or so distinct CDR3 sequences listed, over 9.5% were seen once. This clonotype showed up just a few times. The time point: blood at routine non-recurrence follow-up after resection. Whole RNA, which was extracted from tumor, nontumor lung tissue or frozen PBMC, was sequenced without any cell sorting. The clonotype comes from a male donor with early-stage non-small cell lung cancer. The sample was PBMCs, taken at follow-up.

The CDR3 DNA follows: TGTGCCAGCAGCCAAGATCTGGTAGCGGGGGCCAGCTCCTACAATGAGCAGTTCTTC. Residues: CASSQDLVAGASSYNEQFF. V is TRBV3-1 and J is TRBJ2-1; 9 nucleotides align to TRBD2. CDR3 length: 19 amino acids. Losses at the gene ends were 0 bases for V and 0 bases for J; bases not matched to a gene: 9. Germline loops: CDR1 LGHDT, CDR2 YNNKEL (reference sequence).